Below are 10 T cell receptor beta chains sequenced from a single sample in a study of long-term antiretroviral therapy in people with HIV (dated by TCRdb to the early 2020s). The immunoSEQ hsTCRB v3.0 assay was used at survey level resolution to sequence the TRB variable region. In TCRdb, the immuneACCESS table is reduced to in-frame sequences with V and J assigned. These tables do not hold every clone; where another copy was compared, an unresolved V gene accounts for under half, and the others remain unexplained. The sample data list about 20,000 clones, and approximately 81% of these were observed just once. The ten largest clones add up to nearly 3.5% of the sample. The sequences come from unsorted PBMCs, collected 1.9 years after starting antiretroviral therapy. The receptors come from a woman aged 45 to 65 with HIV.

V usage is TRBV11-2 and J usage is TRBJ1-2, with D possibly matching TRBD1 (5 bases). CDR1 is SGHAT, CDR2 FQNNGV, per germline. This CDR3 spans 16 amino acids. V was trimmed by 5 bases and J by 0 bases, leaving 16 bases between them. This CDR3 is CASSPTRGRSNYGYTF. In DNA, the CDR3 is TGTGCCAGCAGCCCAACTAGGGGCCGTTCTAACTATGGCTACACCTTC.

The rearrangement uses TRBV7-3 and TRBJ2-3, with 9 bases fitting TRBD1. The V gene end was trimmed by 3 bases and the J gene end by 6 bases; junction bases not matched to a gene: 1. Looked up from germline, CDR1 is SGHTA and CDR2 is FQGTGA. The CDR3 extends over 13 amino acids. In nucleotides, the CDR3 is TGTGCCAGCAGCTTGGACAGGGGTGATACGCAGTATTTT. Translating gives CASSLDRGDTQYF.

This chain links TRBV6-5 with TRBJ1-1; D is undetermined. The V gene's germline CDR1 is MNHEY and CDR2 SVGAGI. Trimming stripped 6 bases from V and 0 bases from J, with 14 bases between. The CDR3 runs to 15 residues. CDR3 DNA sequence: TGTGCCAGCAGCCCCCCCCACAGCTTGAACACTGAAGCTTTCTTT. Protein product: CASSPPHSLNTEAFF.

The gene calls are TRBV4-1 and TRBJ1-3, with a possible D match to TRBD1 (6 bases). CDR1 MGHRA and CDR2 YSYEKL come from the germline V gene. The CDR3 has 16 amino acids. V was trimmed by 5 bases and J by 0 bases, leaving 14 bases between them. DNA for the CDR3: TGCGCCAGCAGCGTAAACCGACAGGTCTCTGGAAACACCATATATTTT. It encodes CASSVNRQVSGNTIYF.

The rearrangement uses TRBV7-2 and TRBJ1-2; D unclear. CDR1 and CDR2 (germline): SGHTA, FQGNSA. With 1 base removed from V and 4 bases from J, the gap between germline ends came to 13 bases. The CDR3 runs 15 residues. The CDR3 nucleotides are TGTGCCAGCAGCTTAGAAGCCAACGCCGGCTATGGCTACACCTTC. It encodes CASSLEANAGYGYTF.

V and J are TRBV5-6 and TRBJ2-2; D is unclear. The CDR3 consists of 15 residues. Trimming pared 0 bases from V and 6 bases from J, leaving 12 bases between. Germline V gives CDR1 SGHDT, CDR2 YYEEEE. The CDR3 sequence is CASSLAYGNPGELFF. Here the CDR3 DNA reads TGTGCCAGCAGCTTGGCATATGGAAATCCCGGGGAGCTGTTTTTT. Variable domain in full (rest from reference TRBV5-6 and TRBJ2-2): DAGVTQSPTHLIKTRGQQVTLRCSPKSGHDTVSWYQQALGQGPQFIFQYYEEEERQRGNFPDRFSGHQFPNYSSELNVNALLLGDSALYLCASSLAYGNPGELFFGEGSRLTVL.

The CDR3 nucleotides read TGTGCCAGTACAGACACAGGGGTAAACTATGGCTACACCTTC. Residues: CASTDTGVNYGYTF. The rearrangement links TRBV19 to TRBJ1-2; TRBD1 agrees at 7 bases. The CDR3 has 14 amino acids. Germline V CDR1 and CDR2: LNHDA, SQIVND (reference sequence). The V gene end was trimmed by 7 bases and the J gene end by 2 bases; junction bases not matched to a gene: 7.

The chain employs TRBV2 and TRBJ1-6; a possible D gene is TRBD1 (6 bases). Trimming pared 7 bases from V and 10 bases from J, leaving 17 bases between. CDR3 length: 14 residues. CDR1 SNHLY and CDR2 FYNNEI come from the germline V gene. CDR3: CASMVQGFKSPLHF. CDR3 sequence (DNA): TGTGCCAGCATGGTACAGGGATTTAAGTCACCCCTCCACTTT.

The chain links TRBV18 to TRBJ2-3; D remains ambiguous. This CDR3 is 13 amino acids long. Germline lookup yields CDR1 KGHSH and CDR2 LQKENI. V was cut by 5 bases and J by 6 bases, with 12 bases left in between. CDR3 in amino acids: CASSALVSDTQYF. CDR3 sequence (DNA): TGTGCCAGCTCAGCGTTAGTTTCCGATACGCAGTATTTT.

The gene calls are TRBV5-1 and TRBJ1-1, with D unclear. Germline V CDR1 and CDR2: SGHRS, YFSETQ. The CDR3 is made up of 13 amino acids. The V gene lost 3 bases and the J gene lost 1 base, with 7 bases spanning the gap. CDR3 nucleotides: TGCGCCAGCAGCTACAACAGGAACACTGAAGCTTTCTTT. It encodes CASSYNRNTEAFF.